This TCR beta chain was profiled in a study of blood T cell repertoires in COVID-19. Profiling relied on immunoSEQ multiplex PCR, and the TCRdb table lists in-frame clones only, not all of them. The sample lists about 400,000 clones; roughly 86% were seen once. Trimming shortened V by 2 bases and J by 5 bases, and 12 bases separated the two germline ends. The germline V gene has CDR1 SNHLY and CDR2 FYNNEI. This CDR3 has 14 residues. The chain has TRBV2 and TRBJ1-2, with D perhaps matching TRBD1 (6 bases). The sequencing sample was made of PBMCs or T cells enriched from blood (not recorded which). The origin of this receptor is a middle-aged woman with acute COVID-19. CDR3 nucleotides: TGTGCCAGCAGTGAATCGGGCAGGGGTTATGGCTACACCTTC. Translating gives CASSESGRGYGYTF.